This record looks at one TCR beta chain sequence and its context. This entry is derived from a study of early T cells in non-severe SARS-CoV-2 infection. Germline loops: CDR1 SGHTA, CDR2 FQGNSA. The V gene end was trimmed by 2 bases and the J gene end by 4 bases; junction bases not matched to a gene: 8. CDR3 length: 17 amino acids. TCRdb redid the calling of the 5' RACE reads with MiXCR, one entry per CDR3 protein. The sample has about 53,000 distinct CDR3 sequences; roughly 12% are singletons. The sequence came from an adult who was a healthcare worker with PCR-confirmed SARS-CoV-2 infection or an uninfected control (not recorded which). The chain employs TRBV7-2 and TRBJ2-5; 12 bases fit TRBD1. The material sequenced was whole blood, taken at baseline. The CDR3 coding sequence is TGTGCCAGCAGCTTATCCCGGGGGACAGGGGGCCGAGAGACCCAGTACTTC. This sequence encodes CASSLSRGTGGRETQYF.